The 22 T cell receptor beta chains below all came from one sample that was sequenced in a study of T cells in Graves' hyperthyroidism and ophthalmopathy. What was amplified from RNA transcripts were TCR beta CDR3 regions. The primer set for the first-round RT-PCR of the TCR CDR3 was HTBI. Using its own MiXCR run on the multiplex PCR reads, TCRdb lists one record per CDR3 protein. This sample has hundreds of thousands of distinct CDR3 sequences, with roughly 20% found just once. The sample consisted of blood. Every receptor here comes from a woman aged 45-60 years with Graves' hyperthyroidism that later progressed to Graves' ophthalmopathy.

This clonotype showed up just a few times. The junction shows a germline mismatch at one end, possibly a read error. V and J are TRBV5-4 and TRBJ1-1; perhaps TRBD1 as D (6 bases). The CDR3 is made up of 13 amino acids. Germline V CDR1 and CDR2: SGHNT, YYREEE (reference sequence). This CDR3 is CASSRDRKTDAFF. The CDR3 DNA reads TGTGCCAGCAGCCGTGACAGGAAGACTGACGCTTTCTTT. The entire variable domain, with the rest obtained from reference TRBV5-4 and TRBJ1-1, is as follows: ETGVTQSPTHLIKTRGQQVTLRCSSQSGHNTVSWYQQALGQGPQFIFQYYREEENGRGNFPPRFSGLQFPNYSSELNVNALELDDSALYLCASSRDRKTDAFFGQGTRLTVV.

This clonotype was seen repeatedly, ten times or more. The chain combines TRBV5-1 with TRBJ2-3; D gene unclear. This CDR3 is 14 amino acids long. Trimming removed 4 bases from V and 0 bases from J, with 9 bases in between. Germline lookup yields CDR1 SGHRS and CDR2 YFSETQ. This CDR3 is CASSAEASTDTQYF. The CDR3 DNA follows: TGCGCCAGCAGCGCAGAGGCTAGCACAGATACGCAGTATTTT. Full variable domain (remainder filled in from reference TRBV5-1 and TRBJ2-3): KAGVTQTPRYLIKTRGQQVTLSCSPISGHRSVSWYQQTPGQGLQFLFEYFSETQRNKGNFPGRFSGRQFSNSRSEMNVSTLELGDSALYLCASSAEASTDTQYFGPGTRLTVL.

This clonotype was seen at least ten times. The gene calls are TRBV27 and TRBJ2-1, with D possibly TRBD2 on 5 matching bases. Germline CDR1 is MNHEY and CDR2 is SMNVEV (reference sequence). The V gene lost 5 bases and the J gene lost 4 bases, with 18 bases spanning the gap. The CDR3 has 16 amino acids. CDR3 in DNA: TGTGCCAGCAGTACCTTGCTGGGGAGAGCTTACAATGAGCAGTTCTTC. Its protein product is CASSTLLGRAYNEQFF.

V is TRBV20-1 and J is TRBJ2-7; weak D call: TRBD2 (6 bases). From germline, CDR1 is DFQATT and CDR2 SNEGSKA (reference sequence). Trimming pared 3 bases from V and 0 bases from J, leaving 18 bases between. This CDR3 contains 16 residues. In DNA form, the CDR3 reads TGCAGTGCTAGTGATGCGGGGCGGGGTCTCTCCTACGAGCAGTACTTC. It specifies CSASDAGRGLSYEQYF.

CDR3 nucleotides: TGCGCCAGCAGCCAGGTTTATTGGGACACCATATATTTT. This encodes CASSQVYWDTIYF. This rearrangement joins TRBV4-1 to TRBJ1-3, with D uncertain. V was cut by 3 bases and J by 8 bases, with 11 bases left in between. The length of the CDR3 is 13 residues. The V gene's germline CDR1 is MGHRA and CDR2 YSYEKL.

The table lists this clonotype with many counts. The gene calls are TRBV2 and TRBJ2-7, with 11 bases identical to TRBD2. The CDR3 is 14 residues long. Looked up from germline, CDR1 is SNHLY and CDR2 is FYNNEI. With 8 bases clipped from V and 5 bases from J, the junction kept 8 bases outside the gene matches. As DNA, the CDR3 is TGTGCCAGCGAGACTAGCGGGGAAGAAAACGAGCAGTACTTC. It encodes CASETSGEENEQYF.

This clonotype has a handful of counts. V usage is TRBV24-1 and J usage is TRBJ2-1; 11 bases match TRBD1. The J segment lost 4 bases and the V segment lost 7 bases, leaving 2 bases of the junction unmatched. Per the germline V gene, CDR1 is KGHDR and CDR2 is SFDVKD. There are 14 residues in the CDR3. CDR3 sequence reads: CATRGTGGYNEQFF. CDR3 coding DNA: TGTGCCACCAGGGGGACAGGGGGTTACAATGAGCAGTTCTTC.

There are a few counts of this clonotype. The rearrangement joins TRBV5-1 to TRBJ1-2; TRBD1 matches 8 bases. V lost 1 base and J lost 1; bases outside the gene matches: 6. There are 16 residues in the CDR3. Germline CDR1 and CDR2: SGHRS and YFSETQ. As DNA, the CDR3 is TGCGCCAGCAGCTTGAAGTCGGGACAGGATAACTATGGCTACACCTTC. Its protein is CASSLKSGQDNYGYTF.

This clonotype was recorded a few times. The chain employs TRBV7-3 and TRBJ2-3; no firm D call. CDR1 is SGHTA, CDR2 FQGTGA, per germline. This CDR3 is built from 12 residues. Trimming took off 8 bases at V and 4 bases at J, with 10 bases between the two ends. CDR3 bases: TGTGCCAGCGGTGCAGGATCAGATACGCAGTATTTT. Protein sequence: CASGAGSDTQYF.

This clonotype was observed a few times. This chain connects TRBV6-2 or TRBV6-3 to TRBJ1-2; D call uncertain. There are 14 residues in the CDR3. Trimming cost V 0 bases and J 6 bases, with 11 bases left between them. Germline assignment: CDR1 MNHEY and CDR2 SVGEGT. This chain's CDR3 is CASSYSTILDGYTF. DNA of the CDR3: TGTGCCAGCAGTTACTCAACAATACTGGATGGCTACACCTTC.

In this sample, this clonotype turned up a few times. The chain employs TRBV7-9 and TRBJ1-1; D call uncertain. CDR3 length: 15 residues. V shed 8 bases and J shed 4 bases, with 20 bases lying between them. The germline CDR1 and CDR2 sequences are SEHNR and FQNEAQ (reference sequence). CDR3 in DNA: TGTGCCAGCGGGAGGCAGGAAAGTATGGGCACTGAAGCTTTCTTT. Translating gives CASGRQESMGTEAFF.

This clonotype was observed a few times. The chain joins TRBV12-3 or TRBV12-4 to TRBJ2-3, with D perhaps TRBD1 (6 bases). This CDR3 region has 14 residues. V was cut by 2 bases and J by 4 bases, with 10 bases left in between. CDR3 amino acids: CASSLLGAPDTQYF. Here the CDR3 DNA reads TGTGCCAGCAGTTTATTGGGGGCTCCAGATACGCAGTATTTT.

This rearrangement joins TRBV19 to TRBJ2-2; 10 bases line up with TRBD1. Germline V lookup: CDR1 LNHDA, CDR2 SQIVND (reference sequence). The CDR3 covers 14 residues. The trim removed 4 bases at V and 6 bases at J, leaving 2 bases unmatched. CDR3 DNA sequence: TGTGCCAGTAGTAGGGACAGGGGTCCCGGGGAGCTGTTTTTT. Translated, it gives CASSRDRGPGELFF.

V is TRBV6-5 and J is TRBJ1-6, with D possibly matching TRBD1 (5 bases). CDR1 and CDR2 from the germline V gene are MNHEY and SVGAGI. This CDR3 has 16 residues. Trimming stripped 4 bases from V and 6 bases from J, with 16 bases between. CDR3 DNA: TGTGCCAGCAGTTCGTGGCAGGGTGGCTCTAATTCACCCCTCCACTTT. Protein: CASSSWQGGSNSPLHF.

This chain joins TRBV5-1 and TRBJ2-1, with 14 bases fitting TRBD2. J gave up 2 bases and V 2 bases, and 15 bases lay outside the gene matches. The V gene's germline CDR1 is SGHRS and CDR2 YFSETQ. This CDR3 contains 21 residues. The CDR3 nucleotides are TGCGCCAGCAGCTTCATAAACCCCGGGACTAGCGGGGGCCTTGCCTACAATGAGCAGTTCTTC. Translating gives CASSFINPGTSGGLAYNEQFF.

This clonotype was found many times. J is TRBJ1-3 and V is TRBV2, with TRBD1 identical over 7 bases. CDR1 SNHLY and CDR2 FYNNEI come from the germline V gene. The length of the CDR3 is 15 residues. After removal of 7 bases from V and 0 bases from J, the junction contained 6 bases not matched to a gene. In nucleotides, the CDR3 is TGTGCCAGCATTACAGGGGTTAGCTCTGGAAACACCATATATTTT. Translation: CASITGVSSGNTIYF.

In its sample, this clonotype was seen a few times. The chain uses TRBV20-1 and TRBJ1-3; D call uncertain. This CDR3 comprises 11 residues. V lost 1 base and J lost 15, with 13 bases in between. Germline V lookup: CDR1 DFQATT, CDR2 SNEGSKA (reference sequence). The CDR3 nucleotides are TGCAGTGCTAGAGCCGTTGATGGCAAATATTTT. This codes for CSARAVDGKYF.

Many counts were recorded for this clonotype. The genes are TRBV3-1 and TRBJ2-5; D might be TRBD2 (5 bases). Germline loops: CDR1 LGHDT, CDR2 YNNKEL (reference sequence). This CDR3 region has 13 residues. Trimming took 1 base from V and 4 from J, leaving 7 bases between them. The DNA of the CDR3 is TGTGCCAGCAGCCAAGGGAGGTCAGAGACCCAGTACTTC. As protein: CASSQGRSETQYF.

The rearrangement joins TRBV12-3 or TRBV12-4 to TRBJ2-5, with a possible D match to TRBD1 (6 bases). This CDR3 has 14 residues. V was trimmed by 5 bases and J by 5 bases, leaving 15 bases between them. CDR3 in DNA: TGTGCCAGCAGTGAGTCAGTCAGGGGTGAGACCCAGTACTTC. Protein product: CASSESVRGETQYF.

This clonotype is a singleton in its sample. V usage is TRBV7-9 and J usage is TRBJ1-5; TRBD1 matches at 9 bases. Germline-derived CDR1 and CDR2 are SEHNR and FQNEAQ (reference sequence). The CDR3 spans 19 residues. V trimming: 0 bases; J trimming: 2 bases; junction bases outside the gene matches: 11. The CDR3 is CASSLAKSTRTGGNQPQHF. The DNA for the CDR3 is TGTGCCAGCAGCTTAGCAAAGTCTACCCGGACAGGGGGCAATCAGCCCCAGCATTTT.

This clonotype showed up many times. This sequence joins TRBV7-2 and TRBJ2-1; tentative D call: TRBD1 (5 bases). The germline V gene encodes CDR1 SGHTA and CDR2 FQGNSA. The V end was cut by 3 bases, the J end by 9 bases, with 12 bases between. This CDR3 has 13 residues. The CDR3, as DNA: TGTGCCAGCAGCTTTCTGGGTACAGGTGAGCAGTTCTTC. Amino acids: CASSFLGTGEQFF. The variable domain in full, completed from reference TRBV7-2 and TRBJ2-1, reads GAGVSQSPSNKVTEKGKDVELRCDPISGHTALYWYRQSLGQGLEFLIYFQGNSAPDKSGLPSDRFSAERTGGSVSTLTIQRTQQEDSAVYLCASSFLGTGEQFFGPGTRLTVL.

This rearrangement joins TRBV9 to TRBJ1-2, with 7 bases lining up with TRBD1. The J segment lost 7 bases and the V segment lost 3 bases, leaving 12 bases of the junction unmatched. This CDR3 spans 15 amino acids. CDR1 is SGDLS, CDR2 YYNGEE, per germline. CDR3 sequence: CASSGPGQWNRGYTF. For the CDR3, the DNA is TGTGCCAGCAGCGGGCCGGGACAGTGGAATCGTGGCTACACCTTC.